The sequence of this T cell receptor beta chain was determined in a study of blood T cell repertoires in COVID-19. As for the study in general: PBMCs, B-cell-depleted T cells, or T cells were the source of the cDNA or gDNA that made up the material.

Authors' methods: Estimation of nucleated cell counts relied on the amplification of reference gene primers. Profiling relied on immunoSEQ multiplex PCR, and the TCRdb table lists in-frame clones only, not all of them. V and J calls and clone size come straight from that table; D and trimming were deduced from the DNA. The data show about 270,000 clones, just under 90% seen once. The CDR3 is made up of 15 amino acids. Trimming took off 5 bases at V and 6 bases at J, with 20 bases between the two ends. The germline CDR1 and CDR2 sequences are MDHEN and SYDVKM. This receptor was identified in a woman aged 30 to 39 with acute COVID-19. What was sequenced was PBMCs or T cells enriched from blood (not recorded which). The genes are TRBV28 and TRBJ2-7, with D unresolved. This chain's CDR3 is CASSVETVEEREQYF. The CDR3 DNA reads as TGTGCCAGCAGTGTCGAAACGGTCGAAGAGCGCGAGCAGTACTTC.